A single sample gave rise to the 21 T cell receptor beta chains below, sequenced in a study of CD8 T cells in Susac syndrome. cDNA came from roughly 0.53 to 1 ug RNA primed by random hexamers. MiXCR was run by TCRdb on the immunoSEQ multiplex PCR reads, yielding one entry per CDR3 protein. Counted here are about 20,000 distinct CDR3 sequences, 85% to 95% occurring once; the ten biggest clones make up less than 0.35%. Sequencing input: CD8+ T cells from PBMCs. These receptor sequences come from a human donor in good health.

The rearrangement links TRBV12-3 or TRBV12-4 to TRBJ2-2; 7 bases are a match to TRBD2. V lost 8 bases and J lost 6; bases outside the gene matches: 9. This CDR3 spans 14 amino acids. The CDR3 region is CASLPGGSAGELFF. In DNA, the CDR3 is TGTGCCAGCTTACCCGGGGGGTCTGCCGGGGAGCTGTTTTTT.

The chain recombines TRBV13 with TRBJ2-3, with TRBD1 identical over 8 bases. V shed 4 bases and J 6 bases; nucleotides not matched to a gene: 9. The CDR3 runs 15 residues. Germline CDR1 and CDR2: PRHDT and FYEKMQ (reference sequence). The CDR3 protein is CASSSLQGVTDTQYF. Written as DNA, the CDR3 is TGTGCCAGCAGCTCTCTACAGGGGGTGACGGATACGCAGTATTTT.

V usage is TRBV12-3 or TRBV12-4 and J usage is TRBJ1-2; 12 positions match TRBD1. V shed 1 base, J shed 5 bases, and the junction held 11 bases outside the gene matches. This CDR3 region has 18 residues. Here the CDR3 reads CASSLVFRRDRGHYGYTF. CDR3 sequence (DNA): TGTGCCAGCAGTTTAGTGTTTCGGCGGGACAGGGGGCATTATGGCTACACCTTC.

The chain couples TRBV7-9 to TRBJ2-7, with 8 positions matching TRBD1. The CDR3 is 12 residues long. The V segment lost 8 bases and the J segment 2 bases; nucleotides outside the gene matches: 2. The germline gives CDR1 SEHNR, CDR2 FQNEAQ (reference sequence). Here the CDR3 DNA reads TGTGCCAGCGGGACAGGTCCCTACGAGCAGTACTTC. It yields the protein CASGTGPYEQYF.

The chain couples TRBV9 to TRBJ1-6; D is uncertain. The V end was cut by 3 bases, the J end by 3 bases, with 10 bases between. This CDR3 comprises 15 residues. Germline-derived CDR1 and CDR2 are SGDLS and YYNGEE. As DNA, the CDR3 is TGTGCCAGCAGCGCCCCCGGGGACTATAATTCACCCCTCCACTTT. Protein product: CASSAPGDYNSPLHF.

The chain carries TRBV20-1 and TRBJ1-5; 9 bases map to TRBD1. The J segment lost 0 bases and the V segment lost 5 bases, leaving 5 bases of the junction unmatched. The CDR3 is 15 amino acids. In germline, CDR1 is DFQATT, CDR2 SNEGSKA (reference sequence). This CDR3 reads CSALRDRASNQPQHF. The CDR3 nucleotides read TGCAGTGCTCTCCGGGACAGGGCTAGCAATCAGCCCCAGCATTTT.

V and J are TRBV5-4 and TRBJ2-4, with D perhaps TRBD1 or TRBD2 (5 bases each). V lost 1 base and J lost 9, with 17 bases in between. The CDR3 is made up of 15 amino acids. The germline gives CDR1 SGHNT, CDR2 YYREEE (reference sequence). CDR3 coding DNA: TGTGCCAGCAGCTTGAGTAGGGACCCCGGCTCCATTCAGTACTTC. It codes for CASSLSRDPGSIQYF.

The genes are TRBV12-3 or TRBV12-4 and TRBJ1-4; 8 bases match TRBD1. The length of the CDR3 is 17 residues. Trimming cost V 8 bases and J 2 bases; bases outside gene matches: 13. As DNA, the CDR3 is TGTGCCAGCGCCTGGACAGGGTTGGGACGGACTAATGAAAAACTGTTTTTT. Amino acids: CASAWTGLGRTNEKLFF.

J is TRBJ2-7 and V is TRBV3-1, with D perhaps matching TRBD1 or TRBD2 (7 bases each). This CDR3 comprises 14 residues. CDR1 LGHDT and CDR2 YNNKEL come from the germline V gene (reference sequence). Trimming removed 8 bases from V and 5 bases from J, with 19 bases in between. In DNA, the CDR3 is TGTGCCAGCTCCAGGGGGGGAGAGGCGGACGAGCAGTACTTC. Residues: CASSRGGEADEQYF.

The V call is TRBV7-9, the J call TRBJ2-1, with 10 bases matching TRBD1. Germline loops: CDR1 SEHNR, CDR2 FQNEAQ (reference sequence). The CDR3 has 12 amino acids. After removal of 8 bases from V and 9 bases from J, the junction contained 4 bases not matched to a gene. The CDR3 protein is CASLGQGPEQFF. The CDR3 DNA sequence: TGTGCCAGCCTGGGACAGGGGCCTGAGCAGTTCTTC.

The CDR3: CASSPRTGRDEKLFF. CDR3 DNA: TGTGCCAGCAGCCCTCGGACAGGGCGGGATGAAAAACTGTTTTTT. This chain connects TRBV7-9 to TRBJ1-4; 8 bases are shared with TRBD1. V gave up 5 bases and J gave up 6 bases; unmatched junction bases: 8. The CDR3 is made up of 15 amino acids. From germline, CDR1 is SEHNR and CDR2 FQNEAQ (reference sequence).

The chain is built from TRBV19 and TRBJ1-1; maybe TRBD1 (5 bases). This CDR3 has 13 amino acids. CDR1 and CDR2 from the germline V gene are LNHDA and SQIVND (reference sequence). The V gene lost 1 base and the J gene lost 7 bases, with 10 bases spanning the gap. The CDR3 nucleotides read TGTGCCAGTAGTATAGGTATGACAGTTGAAGCTTTCTTT. The encoded protein is CASSIGMTVEAFF.

The V call is TRBV6-2 or TRBV6-3, the J call TRBJ2-7; no clear D. V dropped 0 bases and J dropped 2 bases, with 17 bases sitting between them. Germline loops: CDR1 MNHEY, CDR2 SVGEGT. This CDR3 comprises 17 residues. The chain's CDR3 is CASSYSDGLQIAYEQYF. The CDR3 DNA reads as TGTGCCAGCAGTTACTCAGACGGTCTTCAGATAGCCTACGAGCAGTACTTC.

The chain couples TRBV3-1 to TRBJ2-5; D is ambiguous. CDR1 is LGHDT, CDR2 YNNKEL, per germline (reference sequence). The CDR3 contains 19 residues. The ends were cut back, 0 bases at V and 0 bases at J, with 20 bases in the middle. Here the CDR3 DNA reads TGTGCCAGCAGCCAAGACACCCCCGGGCTAATCATGTACCAAGAGACCCAGTACTTC. Translated, it gives CASSQDTPGLIMYQETQYF.

The V gene is TRBV29-1, the J gene TRBJ1-2; possible D gene TRBD1, 5 bases. Germline lookup yields CDR1 SQVTM and CDR2 ANQGSEA. The CDR3 consists of 11 residues. Trimming stripped 5 bases from V and 6 bases from J, with 10 bases between. This CDR3 reads CSVYLRDGYTF. CDR3 sequence (DNA): TGCAGCGTTTACCTCAGGGATGGCTACACCTTC. Combining the CDR3 with reference TRBV29-1 and TRBJ1-2 gives the whole variable domain SAVISQKPSRDICQRGTSLTIQCQVDSQVTMMFWYRQQPGQSLTLIATANQGSEATYESGFVIDKFPISRPNLTFSTLTVSNMSPEDSSIYLCSVYLRDGYTFGSGTRLTVV.

This clonotype was seen only once. This chain uses TRBV7-2 with TRBJ1-3; D is ambiguous. Between the trimmed V and J ends, which lost 4 bases and 2 bases, there was a span of 12 bases. Looked up from germline, CDR1 is SGHTA and CDR2 is FQGNSA. This CDR3 is built from 15 residues. For the CDR3, the DNA is TGTGCCAGCAGCTCCCCAAGCTCGCCTGGAAACACCATATATTTT. Protein: CASSSPSSPGNTIYF.

The rearrangement links TRBV6-1 to TRBJ1-6; D is undetermined. The germline V and J ends were trimmed by 6 bases and 6 bases, with 27 bases remaining between them. Germline V CDR1 and CDR2: MNHNS, SASEGT. This CDR3 has 19 amino acids. As DNA, the CDR3 is TGTGCCAGCAGCCTTTTTGAGACATTCTTTAATTTCTCTAATTCACCCCTCCACTTT. Its translation: CASSLFETFFNFSNSPLHF.

V usage is TRBV12-3 or TRBV12-4 and J usage is TRBJ2-2; D may be TRBD2 (7 bases). This CDR3 region has 14 residues. V was trimmed by 3 bases and J by 7 bases, leaving 12 bases between them. CDR3: CASSLGGRSGELFF. The CDR3 bases are TGTGCCAGCAGTTTGGGGGGGCGGAGCGGGGAGCTGTTTTTT.

This clonotype was seen only once. Here the CDR3 DNA reads TGTGCCAGCAGTTTAACCGGGACAGGGGACTATGGCTACACCTTC. Translated: CASSLTGTGDYGYTF. V and J are TRBV28 and TRBJ1-2, with TRBD1 matching over 10 bases. The V gene end was trimmed by 2 bases and the J gene end by 3 bases; junction bases not matched to a gene: 3. Germline lookup yields CDR1 MDHEN and CDR2 SYDVKM. The CDR3 totals 15 residues.

The rearrangement joins TRBV5-1 to TRBJ2-4; D is undetermined. The CDR3 length is 14 residues. Trimming left V 2 bases short and J 1 base short, with 7 bases between. Looked up from germline, CDR1 is SGHRS and CDR2 is YFSETQ. For the CDR3, the DNA is TGCGCCAGCAGCTTAAGGAATGCCAAAAACATTCAGTACTTC. Protein product: CASSLRNAKNIQYF.

The chain recombines TRBV12-5 with TRBJ2-5; unclear D gene. V was cut by 10 bases and J by 0 bases, with 12 bases left in between. The CDR3 covers 13 residues. From germline, CDR1 is LGHNT and CDR2 FRNRAP. The CDR3: CATLWADQETQYF. The CDR3 DNA is TGTGCTACCCTATGGGCAGACCAAGAGACCCAGTACTTC.